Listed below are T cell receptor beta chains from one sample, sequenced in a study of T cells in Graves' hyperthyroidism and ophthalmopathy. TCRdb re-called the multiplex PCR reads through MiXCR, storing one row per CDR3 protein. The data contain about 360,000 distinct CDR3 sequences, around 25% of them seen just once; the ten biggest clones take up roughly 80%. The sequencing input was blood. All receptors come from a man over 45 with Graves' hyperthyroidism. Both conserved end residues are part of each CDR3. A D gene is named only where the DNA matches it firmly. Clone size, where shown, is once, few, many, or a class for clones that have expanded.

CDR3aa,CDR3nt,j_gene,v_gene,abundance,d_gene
CSVGPPGSYEQYF,TGCAGCGTTGGGCCCCCGGGGTCCTACGAGCAGTACTTC,TRBJ2-7,TRBV29-1,.,.
CASRDRPNTEAFF,TGCGCCAGCAGAGACAGGCCGAACACTGAAGCTTTCTTT,TRBJ1-1,TRBV5-1,few,.
CASSRSGRPETQYF,TGTGCCAGCAGCCGTTCGGGGCGGCCAGAGACCCAGTACTTC,TRBJ2-5,TRBV11-2,few,.
CSARVVGGSYEQYF,TGCAGTGCTAGAGTCGTTGGGGGCTCCTACGAGCAGTACTTC,TRBJ2-7,TRBV20-1,few,.
CASSWGRGPYEQYF,TGTGCCAGCAGTTGGGGCCGGGGGCCCTACGAGCAGTACTTC,TRBJ2-7,TRBV6-9,few,.
CASSDLSGRAGKQYF,TGTGCCAGCAGTGATTTAAGCGGGAGGGCCGGCAAGCAGTACTTC,TRBJ2-7,TRBV3-1,once,TRBD2
CATSRTQDSGANVLTF,TGTGCCACCAGCAGGACCCAGGATTCTGGGGCCAACGTCCTGACTTTC,TRBJ2-6,TRBV15,.,.
CSVPGNEAFF,TGCAGCGTTCCAGGGAATGAAGCTTTCTTT,TRBJ1-1,TRBV29-1,once,.
CASSPLDRGETQYF,TGTGCCAGCAGCCCACTCGACAGGGGGGAGACCCAGTACTTC,TRBJ2-5,TRBV3-1,few,TRBD1
CSAGAVSYEQYF,TGCAGTGCTGGGGCGGTATCCTACGAGCAGTACTTC,TRBJ2-7,TRBV20-1,many,.
CASSQGEYEQFF,TGTGCCAGCAGCCAAGGTGAGTATGAGCAGTTCTTC,TRBJ2-1,TRBV3-1,.,.
CSVLAGGQETQYF,TGCAGCGTTTTAGCGGGAGGACAAGAGACCCAGTACTTC,TRBJ2-5,TRBV29-1,.,TRBD2
CASSSGLAIDTQYF,TGTGCCAGCAGCTCCGGACTAGCTATAGATACGCAGTATTTT,TRBJ2-3,TRBV11-2,many,TRBD2
CASTPAGELYGYTF,TGTGCCAGCACCCCGGCGGGAGAGTTGTATGGCTACACCTTC,TRBJ1-2,TRBV6-1,.,.
CASSQDTTGRDTQYF,TGTGCCAGCAGCCAAGATACTACAGGGAGGGATACGCAGTATTTT,TRBJ2-3,TRBV3-1,.,.
CASSLMDWREGVADTQYF,TGTGCCAGCAGCTTAATGGATTGGCGGGAGGGGGTCGCAGATACGCAGTATTTT,TRBJ2-3,TRBV7-2,once,TRBD2
CASSTRDLSSTGELFF,TGCGCCAGCAGCACACGGGACCTCTCGTCCACCGGGGAGCTGTTTTTT,TRBJ2-2,TRBV5-1,few,.
CSARTVNTGELFF,TGCAGTGCTAGGACAGTGAACACCGGGGAGCTGTTTTTT,TRBJ2-2,TRBV20-1,.,.
CASSLTVPEQFF,TGTGCCAGCAGTTTAACGGTTCCTGAGCAGTTCTTC,TRBJ2-1,TRBV12-3/TRBV12-4,many,.
CASAGTPQETQYF,TGTGCCAGCGCCGGGACTCCCCAAGAGACCCAGTACTTC,TRBJ2-5,TRBV6-1,.,.
CASSPGGAGELFF,TGCGCCAGCAGCCCCGGTGGGGCCGGGGAGCTGTTTTTT,TRBJ2-2,TRBV5-1,few,.
CSVDIGRGTYEQYF,TGCAGCGTTGATATTGGTAGGGGTACCTACGAGCAGTACTTC,TRBJ2-7,TRBV29-1,few,.
CASSQGYSGYEQYF,TGTGCCAGCAGCCAAGGGTATAGCGGCTACGAGCAGTACTTC,TRBJ2-7,TRBV3-1,many,.
CAISDGGSGRPGGEQFF,TGTGCCATCAGTGATGGCGGTAGCGGGAGGCCGGGGGGTGAGCAGTTCTTC,TRBJ2-1,TRBV10-3,many,TRBD2
CASSLRGMGEKLFF,TGTGCCAGCAGTTTACGGGGGATGGGTGAAAAACTGTTTTTT,TRBJ1-4,TRBV27,.,.
CASSRQGGVGEQYF,TGTGCCAGCAGCCGACAGGGGGGGGTTGGCGAGCAGTACTTC,TRBJ2-7,TRBV11-3,many,TRBD1
CATSRDLGRATDTQYF,TGTGCCACCAGCAGAGATCTAGGGCGAGCCACAGATACGCAGTATTTT,TRBJ2-3,TRBV15,.,.
CASSWERVLEQFF,TGTGCCAGCAGCTGGGAAAGGGTTCTTGAGCAGTTCTTC,TRBJ2-1,TRBV11-2,many,.
CASSSNEGVRNEQFF,TGTGCCAGCAGCTCGAATGAGGGGGTCAGGAATGAGCAGTTCTTC,TRBJ2-1,TRBV7-9,few,.
CASSPPGEGGELFF,TGTGCCAGCAGCCCGCCGGGGGAAGGCGGGGAGCTGTTTTTT,TRBJ2-2,TRBV11-3,.,.
CASVEQGGSGNTIYF,TGTGCCAGCGTCGAACAGGGGGGTTCTGGAAACACCATATATTTT,TRBJ1-3,TRBV7-9,.,TRBD1
CASSYGEENHGYTF,TGTGCCAGCAGTTACGGAGAGGAGAATCATGGCTACACCTTC,TRBJ1-2,TRBV6-2/TRBV6-3,many,.
CASSLGGTGDTEAFF,TGCGCCAGCAGCTTGGGGGGGACAGGGGACACTGAAGCTTTCTTT,TRBJ1-1,TRBV5-1,.,TRBD1
CSASSMGDLGRPQETQYF,TGCAGTGCTAGCTCCATGGGGGACTTGGGACGACCCCAAGAGACCCAGTACTTC,TRBJ2-5,TRBV20-1,.,.
CASSLATSGNTINEQFF,TGTGCCAGCAGCTTGGCTACTAGCGGGAATACTATCAATGAGCAGTTCTTC,TRBJ2-1,TRBV3-1,.,TRBD2
CASSSGFQTQYF,TGTGCCAGCTCCTCCGGGTTTCAGACCCAGTACTTC,TRBJ2-5,TRBV2,many,.
CASSMSRRVGNTEAFF,TGTGCCAGTAGTATGTCCCGCAGGGTGGGAAACACTGAAGCTTTCTTT,TRBJ1-1,TRBV19,few,.
CASSGLAGGRNTQYF,TGTGCCAGTAGCGGACTAGCGGGAGGGCGAAATACGCAGTATTTT,TRBJ2-3,TRBV19,.,TRBD2
CASSVPGTGEAFF,TGCGCCAGCAGTGTACCCGGGACAGGTGAAGCTTTCTTT,TRBJ1-1,TRBV5-1,few,TRBD1
CSVGYGGSYEQYF,TGTAGCGTTGGGTACGGGGGCAGTTACGAGCAGTACTTC,TRBJ2-7,TRBV29-1,few,.
CATSDFGLEQYF,TGTGCCACCAGTGATTTTGGGCTGGAGCAGTACTTC,TRBJ2-7,TRBV24-1,few,.
CASSQGVRIPQYF,TGTGCCAGCAGTCAGGGGGTGCGAATTCCCCAGTACTTC,TRBJ2-5,TRBV12-3/TRBV12-4,many,TRBD1
CASSLGIHQPQHF,TGTGCCAGCAGCTTGGGTATCCATCAGCCCCAGCATTTT,TRBJ1-5,TRBV5-1,.,.
CASSYPPGQGIGSYGYTF,TGTGCCAGCAGTTACCCACCGGGACAGGGTATTGGGAGCTATGGCTACACCTTC,TRBJ1-2,TRBV6-2/TRBV6-3,.,TRBD1
CATSREQVDETQYF,TGTGCCACCAGCAGAGAACAGGTAGACGAGACCCAGTACTTC,TRBJ2-5,TRBV15,.,.
CSALEGVRTDTQYF,TGCAGTGCCCTAGAGGGAGTCCGAACAGATACGCAGTATTTT,TRBJ2-3,TRBV20-1,.,.
CASSRLILGSYEQYF,TGTGCCAGCAGCCGCCTTATCCTAGGCTCCTACGAGCAGTACTTC,TRBJ2-7,TRBV5-4,once,.
CSAREDYPLDTQYF,TGCAGTGCTAGGGAGGACTATCCTTTAGATACGCAGTATTTT,TRBJ2-3,TRBV20-1,.,.
CASRAGNSYEQYF,TGTGCCAGTAGGGCGGGAAACTCCTACGAGCAGTACTTC,TRBJ2-7,TRBV7-2,few,.
CASSRGTPTTSGYSTDTQYF,TGTGCCAGCAGCAGGGGGACTCCGACGACTAGCGGGTATAGCACAGATACGCAGTATTTT,TRBJ2-3,TRBV6-2/TRBV6-3,.,TRBD2
CASSLSSSGSEHNEQFF,TGCGCCAGCAGCTTGAGTTCTAGCGGGAGCGAACACAATGAGCAGTTCTTC,TRBJ2-1,TRBV5-1,few,TRBD2
CASSPPTGGREQYF,TGTGCCAGCAGCCCTCCGACAGGGGGGAGAGAGCAGTACTTC,TRBJ2-7,TRBV11-3,many,TRBD1
CASRDSGRASYEQYF,TGCGCCAGCAGAGACAGCGGGAGGGCCTCCTACGAGCAGTACTTC,TRBJ2-7,TRBV5-1,.,TRBD2